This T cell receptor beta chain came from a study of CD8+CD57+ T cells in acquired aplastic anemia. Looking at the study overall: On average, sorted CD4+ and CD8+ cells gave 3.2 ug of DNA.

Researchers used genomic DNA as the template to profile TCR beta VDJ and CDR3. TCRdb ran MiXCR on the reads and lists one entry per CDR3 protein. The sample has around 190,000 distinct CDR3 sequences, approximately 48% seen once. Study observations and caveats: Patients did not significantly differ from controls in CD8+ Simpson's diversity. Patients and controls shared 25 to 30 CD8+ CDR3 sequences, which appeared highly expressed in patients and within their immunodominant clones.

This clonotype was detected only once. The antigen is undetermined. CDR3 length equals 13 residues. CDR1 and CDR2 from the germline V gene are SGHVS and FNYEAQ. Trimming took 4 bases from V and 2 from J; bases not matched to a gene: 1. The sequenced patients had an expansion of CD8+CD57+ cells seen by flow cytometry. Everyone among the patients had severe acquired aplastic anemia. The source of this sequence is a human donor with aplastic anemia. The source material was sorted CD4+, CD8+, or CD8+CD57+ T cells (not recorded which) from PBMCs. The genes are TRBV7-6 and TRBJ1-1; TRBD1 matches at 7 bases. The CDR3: CASSWDRNTEAFF. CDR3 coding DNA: TGTGCCAGCAGCTGGGACAGAAACACTGAAGCTTTCTTT.